In this sample, the clone carrying this T cell receptor beta chain turned up many times. No antigen is known for it. The data were taken from a study of CD8 T cells in ankylosing spondylitis. The study, taken as a whole, reports: Disease-associated clonotypes exhibited CD8+ identity and were relatively infrequent in peripheral blood. Ankylosing spondylitis blood appeared to be characterized by a TCR beta motif of roughly eight highly homologous variants. Disease-linked clones reportedly showed significant enrichment in matched ankylosing spondylitis synovial fluid.

Quantitative 5'-RACE was performed with molecular barcodes, and it yielded the TCR beta libraries. MiXCR, applied by TCRdb to the 5' RACE reads, yields one record per CDR3 protein. The sample carries about 130,000 distinct CDR3 sequences, around 7% recorded once. Specimen: blood, either unsorted or a sorted T cell fraction (not recorded which). The sequence derives from a male donor with ankylosing spondylitis or in good health (not recorded which).

CDR3 coding DNA: TGTGCCAGCAGATCCAACCTGGGGACAGGCGGGGGCGAAAAACTGTTTTTT. It encodes CASRSNLGTGGGEKLFF. The rearrangement joins TRBV7-2 to TRBJ1-4, with 8 bases aligning to TRBD1. CDR3 size: 17 residues. V dropped 6 bases and J dropped 8; count of bases not matched to a gene: 17. Germline CDR1 reads SGHTA; CDR2 reads FQGNSA.